These T cell receptor beta chains were read from a single sample in a study of blood T cell repertoires in COVID-19. TCRdb's table, derived via immunoSEQ multiplex PCR, lists solely in-frame clones and lacks some. The sample contains more than 70,000 clones, about nine tenths of which appear only once. Sequencing used peripheral blood. All receptors derive from a man aged 50 to 60 with acute or convalescent COVID-19. Both conserved end residues are part of each CDR3. A D gene is named only where the DNA matches it firmly. The size of a clone is reported for some rows only, either as once, few or many, or as a class for expanded clones.

-,-,TRBJ2-2,TRBV5-5,CASSRRSGGGPGELFF,TGTGCCAGCAGCCGACGGAGTGGGGGAGGCCCCGGGGAGCTGTTTTTT
TRBD1,once,TRBJ1-5,TRBV6-2/TRBV6-3,CASSDRDDQPQHF,TGTGCCAGCAGTGACAGGGATGATCAGCCCCAGCATTTT
TRBD2,few,TRBJ2-7,TRBV20-1,CSASRLAGAYEQYF,TGCAGTGCTAGTAGACTAGCGGGGGCCTACGAGCAGTACTTC
-,-,TRBJ1-5,TRBV28,CASRAGGDNQPQHF,TGTGCCAGCAGAGCCGGGGGGGACAATCAGCCCCAGCATTTT
-,-,TRBJ1-4,TRBV30,CAWSAGPINEKLFF,TGTGCCTGGAGTGCAGGGCCAATTAATGAAAAACTGTTTTTT
-,once,TRBJ1-1,TRBV5-1,CASSLASRGTSEAFF,TGCGCCAGCAGCTTGGCCAGCCGGGGAACATCTGAAGCTTTCTTT
-,-,TRBJ1-2,TRBV7-9,CASSSMQGGGYGYTF,TGTGCCAGCAGCTCCATGCAAGGGGGTGGCTATGGCTACACCTTC
-,-,TRBJ1-3,TRBV2,CASTRQVSSGNTIYF,TGTGCCAGCACCCGACAGGTTAGCTCTGGAAACACCATATATTTT
-,once,TRBJ2-2,TRBV3-1/TRBV3-2,CASSQPSSSGELFF,TGTGCCAGCAGCCAACCTTCTTCGTCCGGGGAGCTGTTTTTT
TRBD2,-,TRBJ2-3,TRBV10-3,CAINPAGATDTQYF,TGTGCCATCAATCCAGCGGGGGCCACAGATACGCAGTATTTT
TRBD1,-,TRBJ1-1,TRBV12-3/TRBV12-4,CASSLNRGTEAFF,TGTGCCAGCAGTTTAAACAGGGGGACTGAAGCTTTCTTT
TRBD1,-,TRBJ1-1,TRBV5-1,CASSLRTGGSEAFF,TGCGCCAGCAGCTTGCGTACAGGGGGCAGTGAAGCTTTCTTT
-,-,TRBJ2-5,TRBV15,CATSRDRGQETQYF,TGTGCCACCAGCAGAGATCGGGGACAAGAGACCCAGTACTTC
TRBD1,-,TRBJ1-2,TRBV3-1/TRBV3-2,CASSRRDRVGYTF,TGTGCCAGCAGCCGTCGGGACAGGGTAGGCTACACCTTC
-,-,TRBJ1-6,TRBV12-3/TRBV12-4,CASRVTAIAPLHF,TGTGCCAGCAGGGTAACAGCAATTGCACCCCTCCACTTT
TRBD1,-,TRBJ1-2,TRBV5-4,CASSAGQETYGYTF,TGTGCCAGCAGCGCCGGACAGGAAACCTATGGCTACACCTTC
TRBD1,-,TRBJ1-6,TRBV13,CASSRTGTGYSPLHF,TGTGCCAGCAGTCGCACCGGGACAGGGTATTCACCCCTCCACTTT
-,-,TRBJ1-1,TRBV5-8,CASSYQQSLNTEAFF,TGTGCCAGCAGCTACCAACAGTCTTTGAACACTGAAGCTTTCTTT
-,-,TRBJ1-3,TRBV7-3,CASSSHRDKSGNTIYF,TGTGCCAGCAGCTCACACCGGGACAAGTCTGGAAACACCATATATTTT
TRBD1,-,TRBJ1-6,TRBV30,CAWSGTGSSYNSPLHF,TGTGCCTGGAGTGGGACAGGGAGCTCCTATAATTCACCCCTCCACTTT
-,-,TRBJ2-3,TRBV10-3,CAISERDPRGDTQYF,TGTGCCATCAGTGAAAGAGACCCCAGGGGAGATACGCAGTATTTT
-,-,TRBJ2-3,TRBV3-1/TRBV3-2,CASSWGGSTDTQYF,TGTGCCAGCAGCTGGGGCGGAAGCACAGATACGCAGTATTTT
TRBD1,-,TRBJ1-5,TRBV7-9,CASSAGGTVDQPQHF,TGTGCCAGCAGCGCGGGCGGGACAGTCGATCAGCCCCAGCATTTT
TRBD1,-,TRBJ1-5,TRBV6-4,CASSEGQGGQPQHF,TGTGCCAGCAGTGAAGGACAGGGGGGTCAGCCCCAGCATTTT
-,-,TRBJ1-6,TRBV3-1/TRBV3-2,CASSPNRGENSPLHF,TGTGCCAGCAGCCCGAACCGGGGGGAGAATTCACCCCTCCACTTT
TRBD1,-,TRBJ2-5,TRBV7-6,CASSLTGVETQYF,TGTGCCAGCAGCTTGACAGGGGTGGAGACCCAGTACTTC
TRBD1,-,TRBJ2-5,TRBV11-2,CASSLRRQGPLETQYF,TGTGCCAGCAGCTTACGGAGACAGGGTCCTTTGGAGACCCAGTACTTC
TRBD2,-,TRBJ2-2,TRBV5-1,CASSPGGTGELFF,TGCGCCAGCAGCCCCGGGGGGACCGGGGAGCTGTTTTTT
-,-,TRBJ1-1,TRBV7-3,CASSREGGNTEAFF,TGTGCCAGCAGCCGAGAGGGTGGGAACACTGAAGCTTTCTTT
-,-,TRBJ1-3,TRBV6-5,CASSSYISGNTIYF,TGTGCCAGCAGCTCGTATATCTCTGGAAACACCATATATTTT
TRBD2,-,TRBJ2-3,TRBV5-1,CASSLEGSGGANSDTQYF,TGCGCCAGCAGCTTGGAAGGTAGCGGGGGGGCCAACTCAGATACGCAGTATTTT
TRBD1,-,TRBJ1-6,TRBV6-5,CASNQQGPRDSPLHF,TGTGCCAGCAACCAACAGGGGCCTCGGGATTCACCCCTCCACTTT
-,-,TRBJ1-1,TRBV6-6,CASSQGLGRPFF,TGTGCCAGCAGCCAGGGTTTAGGCCGCCCTTTCTTT
TRBD1,-,TRBJ1-3,TRBV29-1,CSALGTGTGNTIYF,TGCAGCGCCTTGGGGACAGGGACTGGAAACACCATATATTTT
-,-,TRBJ2-4,TRBV9,CASSVGPEKNIQYF,TGTGCCAGCAGCGTAGGGCCGGAGAAAAACATTCAGTACTTC
TRBD1,-,TRBJ1-6,TRBV5-1,CASRFGQGVNSPLHF,TGCGCCAGCAGGTTTGGACAGGGAGTCAATTCACCCCTCCACTTT
-,-,TRBJ2-1,TRBV6-1,CASSEGMGAISYNEQFF,TGTGCCAGCAGTGAAGGTATGGGGGCGATCTCCTACAATGAGCAGTTCTTC
-,-,TRBJ2-6,TRBV7-6,CASSLTPSGKVSGANVLTF,TGTGCCAGCAGCTTGACCCCCTCGGGGAAGGTTTCTGGGGCCAACGTCCTGACTTTC
TRBD1,-,TRBJ1-2,TRBV15,CATSRDRAGGGYGYTF,TGTGCCACCAGCAGAGATCGGGCAGGGGGCGGGTATGGCTACACCTTC
-,-,TRBJ1-4,TRBV11-3,CASSLYWAQQATNEKLFF,TGTGCCAGCAGCTTATATTGGGCACAACAAGCAACTAATGAAAAACTGTTTTTT
TRBD1,-,TRBJ1-2,TRBV6-5,CASRAGTGGGYTF,TGTGCCAGCAGAGCCGGGACAGGTGGAGGCTACACCTTC
TRBD1,-,TRBJ2-2,TRBV7-3,CASSSVGGQNTGELFF,TGTGCCAGCAGCTCCGTAGGGGGCCAGAACACCGGGGAGCTGTTTTTT
TRBD2,-,TRBJ2-3,TRBV10-3,CAIRSQGLAGPGTDTQYF,TGTGCCATCAGAAGCCAAGGACTAGCGGGTCCCGGCACAGATACGCAGTATTTT
-,-,TRBJ1-5,TRBV7-8,CASSSSGQPQHF,TGTGCCAGCAGCTCCTCGGGGCAGCCCCAGCATTTT
-,-,TRBJ1-6,TRBV28,CASSLGGFPLHF,TGTGCCAGCAGTTTAGGCGGATTTCCCCTCCACTTT
TRBD1,-,TRBJ1-5,TRBV7-9,CASSFGTDNQPQHF,TGTGCCAGCAGCTTCGGGACAGATAATCAGCCCCAGCATTTT
TRBD1,-,TRBJ2-1,TRBV2,CASSARDRGDYNEQFF,TGTGCCAGCAGTGCAAGGGACAGGGGGGACTACAATGAGCAGTTCTTC
TRBD1,-,TRBJ2-3,TRBV2,CASSSGQGADTQYF,TGTGCCAGCAGCTCGGGACAGGGGGCAGATACGCAGTATTTT
TRBD1,once,TRBJ1-2,TRBV6-5,CASRQGTGNGYTF,TGTGCCAGCAGACAAGGGACAGGCAATGGCTACACCTTC
-,-,TRBJ2-2,TRBV4-1,CASSHLKGETIITNTGELFF,TGCGCCAGCAGCCACCTTAAGGGGGAGACAATTATTACGAACACCGGGGAGCTGTTTTTT
TRBD1,-,TRBJ2-7,TRBV27,CASSLWSDRVLSEQYF,TGTGCCAGCAGTTTATGGTCGGACAGGGTATTATCCGAGCAGTACTTC
TRBD2,few,TRBJ2-1,TRBV19,CASRVGGAFHEQFF,TGTGCCAGTCGTGTCGGGGGGGCTTTCCATGAGCAGTTCTTC
TRBD1,once,TRBJ2-1,TRBV27,CASSLGQGRSRTEQFF,TGTGCCAGCAGTTTGGGACAGGGGCGTTCGAGAACTGAGCAGTTCTTC
TRBD1,-,TRBJ1-1,TRBV5-6,CASSAPGTAMNTEAFF,TGTGCCAGCAGCGCCCCCGGGACAGCCATGAACACTGAAGCTTTCTTT